Listed below are T cell receptor beta chains from one sample, sequenced in a study of vaccination effects on CD4 cells after COVID-19. The antigens for these receptors are not known. Sequencing was performed with immunoSEQ multiplex PCR; in TCRdb, only in-frame clones are kept and a portion is missing. This sample has about 41,000 clones, with around 70% found just once. The material sequenced was CD4+ T cells from PBMCs cultured with HCoV-OC43 spike peptides, taken before COVID-19 vaccination. The receptors here all came from a human donor who received a COVID-19 vaccine. Both conserved end residues are part of each CDR3. A D gene is named only where the DNA matches it firmly. Clone size is stated in some rows and not others, as once, few, many or a class when expanded.

-	TRBV19	-	TRBJ1-3	TGTGCAACTACAGCGAGCTCTGGAAACACCATATATTTT	CATTASSGNTIYF
-	TRBV3-1/TRBV3-2	-	TRBJ2-7	TGTGCCAGCAGCCAAGGCCAGACCTACGAGCAGTACTTC	CASSQGQTYEQYF
-	TRBV7-9	-	TRBJ2-7	TGTGCCAGCAGCTTACTGGGGGCCGGATCCTACGAGCAGTACTTC	CASSLLGAGSYEQYF
-	TRBV7-9	-	TRBJ1-1	TGTGCCAGCAGCCCCTTATTGACAGGTGGGAACACTGAAGCTTTCTTT	CASSPLLTGGNTEAFF
-	TRBV19	-	TRBJ1-4	TGTGCCAGTAGTATTCGTCACAGCCTGAATGAAAAACTGTTTTTT	CASSIRHSLNEKLFF
-	TRBV7-9	-	TRBJ1-2	TGTGCCAGCAGCCAGGGCCTTCAGGGAGACTATGGCTACACCTTC	CASSQGLQGDYGYTF
-	TRBV5-4	TRBD1	TRBJ1-4	TGTGCCAGCTCCCGACAGGGTGGGTCTAATGAAAAACTGTTTTTT	CASSRQGGSNEKLFF
-	TRBV5-1	-	TRBJ2-5	TGCGCCAGCAGCCTGATTGTGGGGTACCAAGAGACCCAGTACTTC	CASSLIVGYQETQYF
-	TRBV30	-	TRBJ1-1	TGTGCCTGGAGTGCCAGAATAGTAGGGGAAGCTTTCTTT	CAWSARIVGEAFF
-	TRBV7-2	TRBD1	TRBJ1-2	TGTGCCAGCAGCTTAGGGAACAGGGGGCGCGACTATGGCTACACCTTC	CASSLGNRGRDYGYTF
-	TRBV5-6	-	TRBJ2-3	TGTGCCAGCAGCTTGTTCTTAGCCACAGATACGCAGTATTTT	CASSLFLATDTQYF
-	TRBV5-1	-	TRBJ1-2	TGCGCCAGCAGCTTATCCGGGGGGGCAGAAAACTATGGCTACACCTTC	CASSLSGGAENYGYTF
-	TRBV5-1	-	TRBJ1-3	TGCGCCAGCAGCTTGGACGGGGTCTCTGGAAACACCATATATTTT	CASSLDGVSGNTIYF
-	TRBV7-2	-	TRBJ1-1	TGTGCCAGCAGCTTAGTGGGGTGGCAGGGAAGGGGTTTTGACACTGAAGCTTTCTTT	CASSLVGWQGRGFDTEAFF
-	TRBV5-1	-	TRBJ1-3	TGCGCCAGCAGCTCCGCTGTGGGGGGAAACACCATATATTTT	CASSSAVGGNTIYF
-	TRBV5-1	-	TRBJ2-2	TGCGCCAGCAGCTTGCGTGTGAACACCGGGGAGCTGTTTTTT	CASSLRVNTGELFF
few	TRBV19	TRBD1	TRBJ2-7	TGTGCCAGTAGTCCCCAGGGGGCATTCTACGAGCAGTACTTC	CASSPQGAFYEQYF
-	TRBV9	-	TRBJ2-3	TGTGCCAGCAGCGTATTAGGGGCAGATACGCAGTATTTT	CASSVLGADTQYF
-	TRBV10-3	-	TRBJ2-1	TGTGCCATCAGTGAAGGGGACAAGCAATACAATGAGCAGTTCTTC	CAISEGDKQYNEQFF
-	TRBV27	-	TRBJ2-1	TGTGCCAGCAGTTTTGGCGGAGCTTACAATGAGCAGTTCTTC	CASSFGGAYNEQFF
-	TRBV6-5	-	TRBJ2-3	TGTGCCAGCAGTTACTCGACAGGACGGCAGTATTTT	CASSYSTGRQYF
-	TRBV7-2	-	TRBJ1-1	TGTGCCAGCAGCTTATATGGAAACACTGAAGCTTTCTTT	CASSLYGNTEAFF
few	TRBV7-9	-	TRBJ1-1	TGTGCCAGCAGCTTCTGGGGGATGGGTACTGAAGCTTTCTTT	CASSFWGMGTEAFF
-	TRBV2	-	TRBJ2-5	TGTGCCAGCAGTGAAGAGGGAAGGCCCGGCCAGACCCAGTACTTC	CASSEEGRPGQTQYF
once	TRBV6-5	-	TRBJ1-2	TGTGCCACCCAAACCCACAGGGAGGCGGAAGGCTACACCTTC	CATQTHREAEGYTF
-	TRBV3-1/TRBV3-2	-	TRBJ1-1	TGTGCCAGCAGCCAATCAGACATAGAAGCTTTCTTT	CASSQSDIEAFF
-	TRBV4-1	TRBD2	TRBJ2-3	TGCGCCAGCAGCCAAGTAGCGGGGGTCACAACAGATACGCAGTATTTT	CASSQVAGVTTDTQYF
-	TRBV10-3	-	TRBJ2-2	TGTGCCATCAGTGCGACCGCCGGGGAGCTGTTTTTT	CAISATAGELFF
few	TRBV6-4	-	TRBJ2-1	TGTGCCAGCAGTGACTCTGGGACGTTGCAGTTCTTC	CASSDSGTLQFF
-	TRBV14	-	TRBJ1-2	TGTGCCAGCAGCCAAGGAAAGGCCAGTGCCATCTATGGCTACACCTTC	CASSQGKASAIYGYTF
few	TRBV29-1	-	TRBJ2-5	TGCAGCGTTGAAGATCTGGAGACCCAGTACTTC	CSVEDLETQYF
-	TRBV28	-	TRBJ2-7	TGTGCCTCCCGGGTCGGGAGCCTACCATACGAGCAGTACTTC	CASRVGSLPYEQYF
-	TRBV5-4	-	TRBJ1-6	TGTGCCAGCCGGACAGCCGGCAAAGATAGGTCACCCCTCCACTTT	CASRTAGKDRSPLHF
-	TRBV5-5	TRBD1	TRBJ1-2	TGTGCCACCACCTTAGGGACAGTTAACTATGGCTACACCTTC	CATTLGTVNYGYTF
-	TRBV29-1	-	TRBJ2-1	TGCAGCGCTTCACCGCCGGGGAGGCTGGACAATGAGCAGTTCTTC	CSASPPGRLDNEQFF
few	TRBV3-1/TRBV3-2	-	TRBJ1-6	TGTGCCAGCAGCCAAATCGAGGGTTTGGGGAATTCACCCCTCCACTTT	CASSQIEGLGNSPLHF
once	TRBV5-1	-	TRBJ2-5	TGCGCCAGCAGCTTGGCCAGCGGACGGCAAGAGACCCAGTACTTC	CASSLASGRQETQYF
-	TRBV6-2/TRBV6-3	-	TRBJ1-1	TGTGCCAGCAGTTACCCCCGGGGGGGAGGCACTGAAGCTTTCTTT	CASSYPRGGGTEAFF
once	TRBV19	-	TRBJ1-3	TGTGCCAGTAGTAACACAGGGAAAGGAAACACCATATATTTT	CASSNTGKGNTIYF
few	TRBV19	TRBD1	TRBJ2-2	TGTGCCAGCAAGGACAGGGGCGCCACCGGGGAGCTGTTTTTT	CASKDRGATGELFF
once	TRBV7-9	-	TRBJ1-2	TGTGCCAGCACCTGGGGGGGGTTTAACTATGGCTACACCTTC	CASTWGGFNYGYTF
-	TRBV4-1	-	TRBJ1-4	TGCGCCAGCAGCCGAACTCCAGGGCTTACTAATGAAAAACTGTTTTTT	CASSRTPGLTNEKLFF
-	TRBV5-1	-	TRBJ1-3	TGCGCCAGCAGCCCCGCGGGGAGGGCTGGAAACACCATATATTTT	CASSPAGRAGNTIYF
-	TRBV10-3	-	TRBJ1-2	TGTGCCATCAGTGAGTCGATTAGAGCTCATGGCTACACCTTC	CAISESIRAHGYTF
-	TRBV11-2	-	TRBJ1-5	TGTGCCAGCAGCGCGGACATTGGGGTCAATCAGCCCCAGCATTTT	CASSADIGVNQPQHF
-	TRBV6-5	TRBD1	TRBJ1-2	TGTGCCAGCAGTCCGGGACAGGGGGGTTACTATGGCTACACCTTC	CASSPGQGGYYGYTF
-	TRBV3-1/TRBV3-2	TRBD1	TRBJ1-2	TGTGCCAGCAGCGAGACAGGGCGCTATGGCTACACCTTC	CASSETGRYGYTF
-	TRBV4-3	TRBD1	TRBJ1-2	TGCGCCAGCAGCCCCGTGGACAGGGGGAACTATGGCTACACCTTC	CASSPVDRGNYGYTF
once	TRBV27	TRBD2	TRBJ2-2	TGTGCCAGCTGGGGGGGGGTGGGAACCGGGGAGCTGTTTTTT	CASWGGVGTGELFF
few	TRBV18	-	TRBJ1-6	TGTGCCAGCTCACCAAGGGAGGGCGGAACAGGTCCCGCGCCCCTCCACTTT	CASSPREGGTGPAPLHF